This T cell receptor (beta chain) was recovered during a study of CXCR3-negative and CXCR3-positive naive CD8 T cells (dated by TCRdb to the late 2010s). For the wider study: In total, roughly 140 million TRB reads were obtained, corresponding to roughly 1.5 +/- 0.3 million reads per library. Diversity and physicochemical repertoire analyses were performed on about eleven donors pooled from two independent experiments. For the TRBV-TRBJ cluster analysis, the naive subsets came from 5 donors, while the memory cells came from 3 donors. Broad study findings and their caveats: CXCR3 expression partially decreased after cryopreservation, so most assays used freshly isolated PBMCs. Similar TRBV-TRBJ usage was shown by naive CXCR3-negative and CXCR3-positive cells from the same donor, whereas distinct patterns were shown by memory cells. Surface CD5, linked to self-reactivity in mice, was comparable between naive subsets; TCR interaction strength was therefore also inferred from TRB CDR3 physicochemical properties. TRB CDR3s from CXCR3-positive naive cells showed higher hydrophobicity (lower Kidera factor 4), lower energy, and higher strength and volume indices than CXCR3-negative naive cells. Repertoire diversity was comparably high in both naive subsets but much lower in memory CD8+ T cells.

Concerning this clonotype itself: Its target antigen remains unknown.

Via the germline V gene, CDR1 is SGHTA and CDR2 FQGTGA. Spanning cysteine to phenylalanine, the CDR3 consists of 20 amino acids. This entry has no DNA. For every CD8+ T cell subset, under 350,000 cells were flow-sorted straight into RLT lysis buffer, and each subset was sorted in triplicate. To keep memory contaminants out, a stringent definition of naive CD8+ T cells was applied: CD45RO-CCR7+CD27+CD95-. Peripheral blood mononuclear cells were isolated from buffy coats using standard density gradient centrifugation. A FACSAria III was used to flow-sort naive CD8+ T cells into CXCR3-negative and CXCR3-positive populations. An RNeasy Mini Kit was used to extract total RNA from the sorted cells. Sequencing relied on a NextSeq 550. The Human TCR Profiling Kit (MiLaboratory) was used to prepare UMI-labeled 5' RACE TRB cDNA libraries. cDNA synthesis used the entire amount of extracted RNA, and PCR amplification then used the entire amount of cDNA produced. Libraries were prepared in parallel with an identical number of PCR cycles. From the authors' description of their analysis: MIGEC and MiXCR extracted about 50,000 +/- 10,000 unique UMI-labeled TRB cDNA molecules per library, requiring at least two reads per UMI. On average, roughly 40,000 +/- 10,000 functional in-frame TRB CDR3 nucleotide clonotypes lacking stop codons were found per library. After downsampling to 5000 UMI-labeled TRB molecules per sample, diversity metrics, including normalized Shannon-Wiener and Chao1, were computed in VDJtools. VDJtools computed clonotype-size-weighted physicochemical properties of the central five CDR3 residues: interaction energy, strength, volume and Kidera factor 4. Based on TCRdb reprocessing of the reads, there is one entry per CDR3 protein sequence, and DNA is missing. The V and J calls and clone size are TCRdb's, not the authors'. This sample's table contains more than 80,000 distinct CDR3 sequences. Of the sample, more than 0.3% is held by the ten largest clones.

This receptor was taken from a human donor in good health. Some clones in this sample may be carry-over from other donors' samples. The rearrangement combines TRBV7-3 with TRBJ2-1; TCRdb indicates TRBD2, and absent DNA this call remains unverified. Sequenced material: naive CXCR3+ CD8+ T cells from blood. The label giving this sample's cell subset or site can be read as: CD45RO-CCR7+CD27+CD95- naive CD8+ T cells expressing CXCR3 (TNR3+). The CDR3 region: CASSLIGDNSGLAVYNEQFF.